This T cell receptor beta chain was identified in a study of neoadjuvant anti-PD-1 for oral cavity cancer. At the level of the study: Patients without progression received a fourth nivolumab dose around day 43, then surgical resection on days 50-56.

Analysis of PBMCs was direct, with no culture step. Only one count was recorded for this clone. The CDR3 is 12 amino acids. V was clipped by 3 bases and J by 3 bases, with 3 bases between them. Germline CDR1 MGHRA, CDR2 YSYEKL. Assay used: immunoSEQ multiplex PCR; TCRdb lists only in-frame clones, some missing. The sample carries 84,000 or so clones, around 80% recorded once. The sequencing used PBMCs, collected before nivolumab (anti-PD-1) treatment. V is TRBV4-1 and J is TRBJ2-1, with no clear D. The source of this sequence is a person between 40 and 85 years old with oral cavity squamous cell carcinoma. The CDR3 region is CASSQGYNEQFF. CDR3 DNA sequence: TGCGCCAGCAGCCAGGGCTACAATGAGCAGTTCTTC.